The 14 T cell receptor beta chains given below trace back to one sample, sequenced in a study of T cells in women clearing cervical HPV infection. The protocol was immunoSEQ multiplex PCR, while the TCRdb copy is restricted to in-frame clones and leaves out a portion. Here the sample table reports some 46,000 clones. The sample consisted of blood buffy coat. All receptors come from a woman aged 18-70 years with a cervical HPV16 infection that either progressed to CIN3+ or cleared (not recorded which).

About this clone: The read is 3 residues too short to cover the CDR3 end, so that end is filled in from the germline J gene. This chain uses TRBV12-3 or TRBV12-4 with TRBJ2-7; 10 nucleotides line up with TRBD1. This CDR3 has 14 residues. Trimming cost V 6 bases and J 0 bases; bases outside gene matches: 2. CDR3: CASSRTGGSYEQYF. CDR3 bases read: TGTGCCAGCAGCCGGACAGGGGGCTCCTACGAG.

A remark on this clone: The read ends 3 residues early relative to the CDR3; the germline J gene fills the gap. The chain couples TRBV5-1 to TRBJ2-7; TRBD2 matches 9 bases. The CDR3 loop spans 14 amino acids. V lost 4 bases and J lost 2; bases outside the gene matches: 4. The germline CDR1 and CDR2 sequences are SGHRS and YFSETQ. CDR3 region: CASSPRLAAYEQYF. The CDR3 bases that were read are TGCGCCAGCAGCCCAAGACTAGCGGCCTACGAG. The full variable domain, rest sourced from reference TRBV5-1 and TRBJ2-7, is KAGVTQTPRYLIKTRGQQVTLSCSPISGHRSVSWYQQTPGQGLQFLFEYFSETQRNKGNFPGRFSGRQFSNSRSEMNVSTLELGDSALYLCASSPRLAAYEQYFGPGTRLTVT.

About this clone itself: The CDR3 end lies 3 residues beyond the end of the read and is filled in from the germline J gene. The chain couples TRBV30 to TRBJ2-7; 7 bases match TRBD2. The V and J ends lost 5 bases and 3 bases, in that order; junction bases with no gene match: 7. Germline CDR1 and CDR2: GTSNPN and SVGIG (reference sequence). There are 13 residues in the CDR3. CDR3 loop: CAWGRGELYEQYF. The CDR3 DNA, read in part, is TGTGCCTGGGGTCGGGGGGAACTCTACGAG.

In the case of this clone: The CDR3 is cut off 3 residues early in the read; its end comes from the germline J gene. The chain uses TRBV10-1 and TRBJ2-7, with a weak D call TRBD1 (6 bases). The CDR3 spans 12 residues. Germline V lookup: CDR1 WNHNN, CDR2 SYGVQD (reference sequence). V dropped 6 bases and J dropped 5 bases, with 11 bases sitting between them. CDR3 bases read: TGCGCCAGCAGCAAACAGGGCCACGAG. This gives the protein CASSKQGHE. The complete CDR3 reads CASSKQGHEQYF.

CDR3 residues: CASTLTGGGELFF. The sequenced CDR3 bases are TGTGCCAGTACCCTAACAGGGGGCGGGGAG. The chain is built from TRBV19 and TRBJ2-2, with 8 bases fitting TRBD1. The sequence runs out 3 residues before the end of the CDR3; the remainder is reconstructed from the germline J gene. Germline loops: CDR1 LNHDA, CDR2 SQIVND (reference sequence). This CDR3 region has 13 residues. The J segment lost 7 bases and the V segment lost 7 bases, leaving 5 bases of the junction unmatched.

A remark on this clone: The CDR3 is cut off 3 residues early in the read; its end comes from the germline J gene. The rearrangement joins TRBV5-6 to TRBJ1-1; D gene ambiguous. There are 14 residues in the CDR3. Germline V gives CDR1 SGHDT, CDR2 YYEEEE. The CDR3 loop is CASSLLTKTFEAFF. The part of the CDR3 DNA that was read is TGTGCCAGCAGCTTGTTGACTAAGACCTTCGAA.

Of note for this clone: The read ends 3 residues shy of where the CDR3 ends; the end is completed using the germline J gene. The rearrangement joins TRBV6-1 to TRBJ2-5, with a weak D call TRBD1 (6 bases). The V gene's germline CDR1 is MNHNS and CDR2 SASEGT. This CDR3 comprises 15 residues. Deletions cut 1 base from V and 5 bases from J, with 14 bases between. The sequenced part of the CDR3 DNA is TGTGCCAGCAGTGAAGGACCACAGGGCAGGGAGACC. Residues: CASSEGPQGRET. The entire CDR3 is CASSEGPQGRETQYF.

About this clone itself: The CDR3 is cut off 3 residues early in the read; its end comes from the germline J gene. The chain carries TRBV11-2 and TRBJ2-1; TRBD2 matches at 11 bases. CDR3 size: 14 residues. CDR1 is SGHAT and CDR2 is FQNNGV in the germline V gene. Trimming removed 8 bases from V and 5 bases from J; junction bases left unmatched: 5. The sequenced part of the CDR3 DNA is TGTGCCAGCTTAGCGGGAGGGCCTGACAATGAG. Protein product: CASLAGGPDNE. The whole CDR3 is CASLAGGPDNEQFF.

The CDR3: CASIGRLAGVETQYF. CDR3 DNA (partial): TGTGCCAGCATTGGGAGGCTAGCGGGAGTGGAGACC. V is TRBV2 and J is TRBJ2-5; 10 bases fit TRBD2. The CDR3 end is not reached by the read, which stops 3 residues before it; the germline J gene fills it in. CDR3 length: 15 amino acids. In germline, CDR1 is SNHLY, CDR2 FYNNEI. J was trimmed by 5 bases and V by 7 bases; bases with no gene match: 10.

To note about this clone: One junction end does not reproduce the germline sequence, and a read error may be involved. The CDR3 spells CASSQDAPPGHSYEQYF. CDR3 DNA, as far as it was read: TGCGCCAGCAGCCAAGATGCCCCTCCGGGACACTCCTACGAG. The chain has TRBV4-2 and TRBJ2-7; TRBD1 is a possible D gene (6 bases). The CDR3 end is not reached by the read, which stops 3 residues before it; the germline J gene fills it in. This CDR3 has 17 amino acids. Germline loops: CDR1 LGHNA, CDR2 YNFKEQ.

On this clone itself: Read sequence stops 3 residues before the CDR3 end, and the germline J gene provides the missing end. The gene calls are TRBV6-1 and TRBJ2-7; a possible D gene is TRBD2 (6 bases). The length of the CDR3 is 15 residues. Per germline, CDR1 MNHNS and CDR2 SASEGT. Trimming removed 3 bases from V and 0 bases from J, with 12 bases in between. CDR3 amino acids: CASSEEGLPSYEQYF. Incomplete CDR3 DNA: TGTGCCAGCAGTGAGGAGGGGTTGCCCTCCTACGAG.

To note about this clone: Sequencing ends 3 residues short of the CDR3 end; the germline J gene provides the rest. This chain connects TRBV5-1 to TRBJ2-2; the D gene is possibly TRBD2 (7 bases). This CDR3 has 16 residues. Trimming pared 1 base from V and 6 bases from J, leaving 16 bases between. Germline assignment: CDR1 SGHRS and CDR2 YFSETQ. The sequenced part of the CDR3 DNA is TGCGCCAGCAGCTTGATGGGCGGGGGCGACGCCGGGGAG. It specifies CASSLMGGGDAGE. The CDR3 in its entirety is CASSLMGGGDAGELFF. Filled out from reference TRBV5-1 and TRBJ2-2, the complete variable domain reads KAGVTQTPRYLIKTRGQQVTLSCSPISGHRSVSWYQQTPGQGLQFLFEYFSETQRNKGNFPGRFSGRQFSNSRSEMNVSTLELGDSALYLCASSLMGGGDAGELFFGEGSRLTVL.

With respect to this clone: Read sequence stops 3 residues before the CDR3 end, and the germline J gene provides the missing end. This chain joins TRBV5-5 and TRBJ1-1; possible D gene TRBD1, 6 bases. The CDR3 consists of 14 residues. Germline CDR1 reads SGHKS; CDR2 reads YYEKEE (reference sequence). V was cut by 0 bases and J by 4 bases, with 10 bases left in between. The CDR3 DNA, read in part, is TGTGCCAGCAGCTTGGGGGGGGGCCTCACTGAA. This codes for CASSLGGGLTE. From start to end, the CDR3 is CASSLGGGLTEAFF.

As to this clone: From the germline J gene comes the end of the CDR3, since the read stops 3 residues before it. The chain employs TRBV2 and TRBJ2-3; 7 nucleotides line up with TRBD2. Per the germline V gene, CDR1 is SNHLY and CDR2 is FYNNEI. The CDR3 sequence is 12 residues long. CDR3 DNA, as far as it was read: TGTGCCAGCTGGGCGGGAGAAGAGACG. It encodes CASWAGEET. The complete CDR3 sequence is CASWAGEETQYF.